A single T cell receptor (beta chain) is shown here with its context. In the original processing: Reference gene primer amplification yielded estimated nucleated cell counts. The data were produced by immunoSEQ multiplex PCR, yet TCRdb's version contains in-frame clones alone and is incomplete. From that table come the V and J calls and clone size; the DNA was used to work out D and trimming. The sample records just over 70,000 clones, around three quarters being singletons. V gave up 5 bases and J gave up 0 bases, with 13 bases separating them. Germline loops: CDR1 SGHTA, CDR2 FQGNSA. This CDR3 comprises 15 residues. This specimen belongs to a study of blood T cell repertoires in COVID-19. Turning to the study itself: Material from acute and convalescent COVID-19 was sourced from the United States, Italy and Spain. Nucleic acid was either cDNA or gDNA, and it came from T cells, B-cell-depleted T cells, or PBMCs.

The chain employs TRBV7-2 and TRBJ1-1; possible D gene TRBD1, 6 bases. The specimen was peripheral blood. This TCR derives from a woman in her 70s with acute or convalescent COVID-19. CDR3 DNA sequence: TGTGCCAGCAGCGGACAGCGCCTTTTGAACACTGAAGCTTTCTTT. Translated, it gives CASSGQRLLNTEAFF.